Below are 31 T cell receptor beta chains sequenced from a single sample in a study of regulatory T cells in long-lasting Graves disease. To make TCR beta libraries, researchers used iRepertoire HTBI primers and Arm-PCR of CDR3 regions. TCRdb itself ran the multiplex PCR reads through MiXCR, one entry per CDR3 protein. This table has under 250,000 distinct CDR3 sequences, approximately 18% appearing once. Indicated time point: newly diagnosed GD, antithyroid drugs for less than 3 months. With RNA extracted from PBMCs as input, the TCR library was made. The same sample was also studied in work on T cells in Graves' hyperthyroidism and ophthalmopathy.

Specimen: peripheral blood mononuclear cells (PBMCs), collected at new diagnosis, from a patient treated with antithyroid drugs. All receptors come from a woman in her 30s with Graves disease.

The V gene is TRBV7-2, the J gene TRBJ1-5, with D possibly being TRBD1 (6 bases). Between the trimmed V and J ends, which lost 2 bases and 2 bases, there was a span of 13 bases. The CDR3 is 16 amino acids. CDR1 SGHTA and CDR2 FQGNSA come from the germline V gene. CDR3 nucleotides: TGTGCCAGCAGCTTAAGAGGGGGTTATGGCAATCAGCCCCAGCATTTT. This gives the protein CASSLRGGYGNQPQHF.

This clonotype showed up just a few times. This chain joins TRBV20-1 and TRBJ2-6; D may match TRBD1 or TRBD2 (5 bases each). CDR1 DFQATT and CDR2 SNEGSKA come from the germline V gene (reference sequence). V was cut by 3 bases and J by 0 bases, with 12 bases left in between. The CDR3 is 16 residues long. CDR3 DNA: TGCAGTGCTAGGGGGACGGAAAACTCTGGGGCCAACGTCCTGACTTTC. It yields the protein CSARGTENSGANVLTF.

This clonotype was observed many times. The chain uses TRBV27 and TRBJ2-6; D not certain. The CDR3 runs 15 residues. The V end lost 7 bases, the J end lost 0 bases, and 10 bases lay between the germline ends. Germline loops: CDR1 MNHEY, CDR2 SMNVEV (reference sequence). The CDR3 DNA is TGTGCCAGCACCCTGGAGAGCTCTGGGGCCAACGTCCTGACTTTC. This codes for CASTLESSGANVLTF.

This clonotype was seen at least ten times. The junction departs from the called germline gene at one end, perhaps through a read error. The CDR3 reads CASKQRRDTPLSYF. The CDR3 region has the DNA TGTGCCAGCAAGCAAAGGCGGGACACCCCCTTATCTTACTTC. The chain recombines TRBV6-1 with TRBJ1-2, with D possibly TRBD1 on 6 matching bases. Germline V lookup: CDR1 MNHNS, CDR2 SASEGT. The CDR3 spans 14 residues.

This clonotype appeared many times. The chain carries TRBV28 and TRBJ1-6, with 9 bases matching TRBD1. The J segment lost 9 bases and the V segment lost 2 bases, leaving 5 bases of the junction unmatched. In germline, CDR1 is MDHEN, CDR2 SYDVKM. The CDR3 contains 15 residues. CDR3 protein: CASSLGTGNSSPLHF. In DNA form, the CDR3 reads TGTGCCAGCAGTTTAGGGACAGGGAATTCTTCACCCCTCCACTTT.

This clonotype was detected a few times. This chain uses TRBV6-4 with TRBJ1-1, with TRBD1 as a possible D gene (6 bases). The CDR3 length is 14 residues. V was clipped by 6 bases and J by 1 base, with 12 bases between them. Germline assignment: CDR1 MRHNA and CDR2 SNTAGT. The CDR3 DNA sequence: TGTGCCAGCAGGCCTTGGGGGGCGAACACTGAAGCTTTCTTT. Translated: CASRPWGANTEAFF.

This clonotype has more than one count but fewer than ten. CDR3 sequence (DNA): TGCAGTGCCGGGACAGTAGGGAACTATGGCTACACCTTC. It codes for CSAGTVGNYGYTF. The chain has TRBV20-1 and TRBJ1-2, with 7 bases aligning to TRBD1. The V gene end was trimmed by 6 bases and the J gene end by 2 bases; junction bases not matched to a gene: 6. Germline V lookup: CDR1 DFQATT, CDR2 SNEGSKA (reference sequence). There are 13 residues in the CDR3.

The table lists this clonotype with many counts. The chain employs TRBV19 and TRBJ1-1, with 9 bases fitting TRBD1. This CDR3 comprises 14 residues. Germline lookup yields CDR1 LNHDA and CDR2 SQIVND (reference sequence). V lost 5 bases to trimming and J lost 4 bases; unmatched junction nucleotides: 5. The CDR3 sequence is CASSSTGGGTEAFF. The CDR3 DNA reads TGTGCCAGTAGTTCCACAGGGGGCGGCACTGAAGCTTTCTTT.

This clonotype showed up many times. J is TRBJ2-7 and V is TRBV27; a weak D match, TRBD2 (7 bases). With 5 bases removed from V and 2 bases from J, the gap between germline ends came to 13 bases. CDR1 and CDR2 (germline): MNHEY, SMNVEV (reference sequence). This CDR3 is built from 14 residues. The CDR3 coding sequence is TGTGCCAGCAGTCCCTTGCGGGGGCCCTACGAGCAGTACTTC. Amino acids: CASSPLRGPYEQYF.

This clonotype was seen ten or more times. The rearrangement uses TRBV7-9 and TRBJ1-4, with a possible D match to TRBD1 (6 bases). Trimming took 5 bases from V and 4 from J, leaving 14 bases between them. This CDR3 comprises 15 residues. Germline V CDR1 and CDR2: SEHNR, FQNEAQ (reference sequence). The CDR3 region is CASSTPGHLNEKLFF. The CDR3, as DNA: TGTGCCAGCAGCACACCGGGACACCTTAATGAAAAACTGTTTTTT. Full variable domain (remainder filled in from reference TRBV7-9 and TRBJ1-4): DTGVSQNPRHKITKRGQNVTFRCDPISEHNRLYWYRQTLGQGPEFLTYFQNEAQLEKSRLLSDRFSAERPKGSFSTLEIQRTEQGDSAMYLCASSTPGHLNEKLFFGSGTQLSVL.

At least ten counts were recorded for this clonotype. The chain recombines TRBV2 with TRBJ1-5, with 12 positions matching TRBD1. This CDR3 is 14 amino acids long. Germline V gives CDR1 SNHLY, CDR2 FYNNEI. Trimming at V came to 6 bases and at J to 5 bases, leaving 2 bases not matched to a gene. The CDR3 is CASSRDRGHQPQHF. The CDR3 coding sequence is TGTGCCAGCAGCCGGGACAGGGGGCATCAGCCCCAGCATTTT. The whole variable domain, filled in from reference TRBV2 and TRBJ1-5, reads EPEVTQTPSHQVTQMGQEVILRCVPISNHLYFYWYRQILGQKVEFLVSFYNNEISEKSEIFDDQFSVERPDGSNFTLKIRSTKLEDSAMYFCASSRDRGHQPQHFGDGTRLSIL.

This clonotype was recorded many times. The chain recombines TRBV19 with TRBJ1-5; tentative D call: TRBD1 (5 bases). V gave up 6 bases and J gave up 3 bases, with 9 bases separating them. The germline V gene encodes CDR1 LNHDA and CDR2 SQIVND (reference sequence). CDR3 length equals 13 residues. CDR3 protein: CASSDSYNQPQHF. CDR3 coding DNA: TGTGCCAGTAGCGACAGCTACAATCAGCCCCAGCATTTT.

This chain uses TRBV28 with TRBJ1-4; D is uncertain. This CDR3 comprises 12 residues. CDR1 is MDHEN, CDR2 SYDVKM, per germline. V lost 2 bases and J lost 8, with 6 bases in between. CDR3 coding DNA: TGTGCCAGCAGTTTAGGAGCCGAAAAACTGTTTTTT. It specifies CASSLGAEKLFF.

This clonotype was recorded a few times. J is TRBJ2-5 and V is TRBV5-4, with D possibly TRBD1 on 7 matching bases. The CDR3 totals 15 residues. V gave up 0 bases and J gave up 4 bases, with 13 bases separating them. Germline V gene data show CDR1 as SGHNT and CDR2 as YYREEE (reference sequence). CDR3 DNA: TGTGCCAGCAGCTTGGCACAGGGGAGGCGAGAGACCCAGTACTTC. This translates into CASSLAQGRRETQYF. The whole variable domain, remainder taken from reference TRBV5-4 and TRBJ2-5, is ETGVTQSPTHLIKTRGQQVTLRCSSQSGHNTVSWYQQALGQGPQFIFQYYREEENGRGNFPPRFSGLQFPNYSSELNVNALELDDSALYLCASSLAQGRRETQYFGPGTRLLVL.

This clonotype has a count of ten or more. The germline gene is not matched at one end of the junction; a read error may be the cause. This chain uses TRBV5-6 with TRBJ1-2; TRBD1 matches 11 bases. The CDR3 is 13 residues long. Germline-derived CDR1 and CDR2 are SGHDT and YYEEEE. CDR3 sequence: CASRLDRGQGYTF. DNA of the CDR3: TGTGCCAGCCGCTTGGACAGGGGGCAAGGCTACACCTTC.

The rearrangement joins TRBV2 to TRBJ1-5; the D gene is possibly TRBD1 (6 bases). The length of the CDR3 is 14 residues. The germline CDR1 and CDR2 sequences are SNHLY and FYNNEI. Between the trimmed V and J ends, which lost 7 bases and 0 bases, there was a span of 10 bases. In DNA, the CDR3 is TGTGCCAGCAATATGGACAGTAGCAATCAGCCCCAGCATTTT. Translating it yields CASNMDSSNQPQHF.

At least ten counts were recorded for this clonotype. The chain links TRBV20-1 to TRBJ2-1; 8 bases are shared with TRBD2. CDR1 is DFQATT and CDR2 is SNEGSKA in the germline V gene (reference sequence). Germline trimming cut 3 bases from V and 4 bases from J; bases unmatched to any gene: 2. This CDR3 has 13 residues. The CDR3 DNA sequence: TGCAGTGCTAGCAGCGGGGGATACAATGAGCAGTTCTTC. Amino acids: CSASSGGYNEQFF.

This clonotype has ten or more counts. The V and J genes are TRBV5-1 and TRBJ2-5; tentative D call: TRBD2 (6 bases). In germline, CDR1 is SGHRS, CDR2 YFSETQ. The CDR3 sequence is 14 residues long. V was shortened by 4 bases and J by 1 base, with 11 bases between the two germline ends. CDR3 protein: CASSRSGPQETQYF. The CDR3 bases are TGCGCCAGCAGCCGGAGCGGGCCCCAAGAGACCCAGTACTTC.

In its sample, this clonotype was seen many times. This sequence joins TRBV12-3 or TRBV12-4 and TRBJ1-5; 8 bases agree with TRBD1. V was pared by 6 bases and J by 2 bases, with 3 bases of the junction left unmatched. This CDR3 contains 14 residues. As DNA, the CDR3 is TGTGCCAGCAGCCCGACAGGGGGCAATCAGCCCCAGCATTTT. This gives the protein CASSPTGGNQPQHF.

This clonotype was observed many times. The rearrangement joins TRBV12-3 or TRBV12-4 to TRBJ2-5; D is unresolved. The CDR3 has 14 amino acids. The ends were cut back, 2 bases at V and 5 bases at J, with 12 bases in the middle. CDR3 DNA: TGTGCCAGCAGTTTAATTCCAGGCCGGGAGACCCAGTACTTC. It codes for CASSLIPGRETQYF.

This clonotype was counted many times. The V call is TRBV15, the J call TRBJ1-5, with TRBD1 matching 9 bases. V gave up 5 bases and J gave up 0 bases; unmatched junction bases: 14. The CDR3 length is 19 residues. Per germline, CDR1 LNHNV and CDR2 YYDKDF (reference sequence). This CDR3 reads CATSVDRGRKPYSNQPQHF. CDR3 coding DNA: TGTGCCACCAGCGTTGACAGGGGGAGGAAACCGTATAGCAATCAGCCCCAGCATTTT.

This clonotype came up many times. Here the CDR3 reads CATSEAQETQYF. The CDR3 DNA sequence: TGTGCCACCAGTGAGGCACAAGAGACCCAGTACTTC. The chain combines TRBV15 with TRBJ2-5; D remains ambiguous. The germline CDR1 and CDR2 sequences are LNHNV and YYDKDF (reference sequence). This CDR3 has 12 residues. V lost 6 bases and J lost 2, with 7 bases in between. The complete variable domain, with remaining parts taken from reference TRBV15 and TRBJ2-5, reads DAMVIQNPRYQVTQFGKPVTLSCSQTLNHNVMYWYQQKSSQAPKLLFHYYDKDFNNEADTPDNFQSRRPNTSFCFLDIRSPGLGDTAMYLCATSEAQETQYFGPGTRLLVL.

In its sample, this clonotype was seen many times. The V gene is TRBV29-1, the J gene TRBJ2-7, with TRBD1 as a possible D gene (5 bases). Looked up from germline, CDR1 is SQVTM and CDR2 is ANQGSEA. The CDR3 has 14 amino acids. V gave up 5 bases and J gave up 1 base, with 15 bases separating them. CDR3 loop: CSVYDRRSSYEQYF. Written as DNA, the CDR3 is TGCAGCGTTTATGACAGAAGATCATCCTACGAGCAGTACTTC.

This clonotype was recorded many times. V is TRBV30 and J is TRBJ2-7; the match to TRBD1 covers 7 bases. The V gene's germline CDR1 is GTSNPN and CDR2 SVGIG (reference sequence). Trimming removed 4 bases from V and 3 bases from J; junction bases left unmatched: 15. The CDR3 runs 16 residues. The CDR3 sequence: CAWTKSRTGSRYEQYF. Written as DNA, the CDR3 is TGTGCCTGGACCAAATCCAGGACAGGCTCTCGCTACGAGCAGTACTTC.

There are many counts of this clonotype. This rearrangement joins TRBV2 to TRBJ2-2, with unresolved D. Trimming stripped 7 bases from V and 7 bases from J, with 16 bases between. The CDR3 sequence is 14 residues long. Germline V gene sequence: CDR1 SNHLY, CDR2 FYNNEI. Here the CDR3 DNA reads TGTGCCAGCATCCCTGGGATTGCCCACGGGGAGCTGTTTTTT. Its translation is CASIPGIAHGELFF.

This clonotype has a single count. A single base is all that separates this from a far larger clone, so a read error is likely. The chain employs TRBV11-1 and TRBJ2-5; tentatively, D is TRBD1 (5 bases). V was shortened by 5 bases and J by 5 bases, with 18 bases between the two germline ends. This CDR3 contains 15 residues. Per the germline V gene, CDR1 is SGHAT and CDR2 is FQDESV (reference sequence). The CDR3 sequence is CASSTQKGVQETQYF. The CDR3 DNA reads TGTGCCAGCAGCACCCAGAAAGGGGTGCAGGAGACCCAGTACTTC.

As for this clonotype: A much larger clone lies a single base off, so this may be a read error. The chain employs TRBV3-1 and TRBJ1-2; D gene unclear. Germline CDR1 reads LGHDT; CDR2 reads YNNKEL (reference sequence). The CDR3 totals 13 residues. The CDR3 loop reads CASSQRENYDYTF. The DNA for the CDR3 is TGTGCCAGCAGCCAACGGGAAAACTATGACTACACCTTC. Supplemented by reference TRBV3-1 and TRBJ1-2, the full variable domain reads DTAVSQTPKYLVTQMGNDKSIKCEQNLGHDTMYWYKQDSKKFLKIMFSYNNKELIINETVPNRFSPKSPDKAHLNLHINSLELGDSAVYFCASSQRENYDYTFGSGTRLTVV.

This chain uses TRBV11-2 with TRBJ2-1; the D call may be TRBD1 or TRBD2 (5 bases each). Trimming removed 2 bases from V and 1 base from J, with 12 bases in between. Germline V lookup: CDR1 SGHAT, CDR2 FQNNGV. The CDR3 consists of 16 residues. The CDR3 loop reads CASSLPGAGSYNEQFF. The CDR3, as DNA: TGTGCCAGCAGCTTACCCGGGGCAGGGTCCTACAATGAGCAGTTCTTC.

This clonotype came up many times. The V and J genes are TRBV6-1 and TRBJ2-6; D not certain. The CDR3 runs to 17 residues. Between the trimmed V and J ends, which lost 8 bases and 0 bases, there was a span of 17 bases. Germline loops: CDR1 MNHNS, CDR2 SASEGT. The CDR3 here is CASWAPSQHSGANVLTF. The CDR3 bases are TGTGCCAGCTGGGCCCCCTCACAGCACTCTGGGGCCAACGTCCTGACTTTC.

On this clonotype itself: Possible read error: a much larger clone is one base away. The rearrangement uses TRBV6-2 or TRBV6-3 and TRBJ2-2, with 9 bases lining up with TRBD1. CDR1 is MNHEY, CDR2 SVGEGT, per germline. This CDR3 spans 19 amino acids. The ends lost 2 bases at V and 6 bases at J; junction bases unmatched: 16. DNA of the CDR3: TGTGCCAGCAGTTACGTTCCGGGACAGGGTTCATATTACGCCGGGGAGCTGTTTTTT. This encodes CASSYVPGQGSYYAGELFF.

This clonotype was counted at least ten times. One end of the junction does not line up with germline, which may come from a read error. The chain couples TRBV28 to TRBJ2-7, with a weak D call TRBD2 (5 bases). This CDR3 contains 12 residues. Germline V gene data show CDR1 as MDHEN and CDR2 as SYDVKM. The CDR3, as DNA: TGTGCCAGCAGTTTAGTAGGCGCCCGGCGGGACTTC. It codes for CASSLVGARRDF.